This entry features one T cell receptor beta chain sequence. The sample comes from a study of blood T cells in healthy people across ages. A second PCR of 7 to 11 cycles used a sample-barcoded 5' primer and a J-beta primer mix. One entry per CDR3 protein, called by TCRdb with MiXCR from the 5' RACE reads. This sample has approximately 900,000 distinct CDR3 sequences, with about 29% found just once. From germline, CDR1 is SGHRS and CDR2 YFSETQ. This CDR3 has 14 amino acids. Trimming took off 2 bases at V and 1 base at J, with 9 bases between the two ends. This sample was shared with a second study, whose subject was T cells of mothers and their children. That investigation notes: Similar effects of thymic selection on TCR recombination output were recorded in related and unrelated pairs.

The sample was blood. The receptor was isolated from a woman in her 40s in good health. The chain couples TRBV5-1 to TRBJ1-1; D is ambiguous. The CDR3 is CASSLEGWNTEAFF. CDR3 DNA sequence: TGCGCCAGCAGCTTAGAAGGTTGGAACACTGAAGCTTTCTTT.